The 26 T cell receptor beta chains presented below share a single source sample, sequenced in a study of graft-versus-host responses after intestinal transplantation. The method was immunoSEQ multiplex PCR; TCRdb's version includes in-frame clones alone and lacks a portion of them. Here the sample spans 11,000 to 15,000 clones, approximately 40% being singletons. With some 200,000 irradiated, violet-dye-labeled stimulator cells, some 200,000 CFSE-labeled responder cells were plated. The source material was alloreactive CD8+ T cells from a mixed lymphocyte reaction culture, sampled before intestinal transplant. Subset noted: CFSE-low proliferating T cells sorted from approximately six-day pre-transplant mixed lymphocyte reaction (GvH or HvG direction). The receptors come from a human patient who received an intestinal transplant.

V and J are TRBV4-2 and TRBJ1-5; 10 bases map to TRBD1. This CDR3 spans 20 amino acids. Looked up from germline, CDR1 is LGHNA and CDR2 is YNFKEQ. The trim removed 0 bases at V and 2 bases at J, leaving 13 bases unmatched. The CDR3 protein is CASSQDSPLTGGLGNQPQHF. The DNA for the CDR3 is TGTGCCAGCAGCCAAGATTCCCCCCTGACAGGGGGCCTGGGCAATCAGCCCCAGCATTTT.

The rearrangement links TRBV15 to TRBJ1-1; D is possibly TRBD1 (6 bases). The CDR3 totals 16 residues. Germline V gene sequence: CDR1 LNHNV, CDR2 YYDKDF (reference sequence). V lost 5 bases to trimming and J lost 2 bases, with 18 bases between them. In DNA, the CDR3 is TGTGCCACCAGCCCGGAGGGGGGCCAACCCAACACTGAAGCTTTCTTT. Residues: CATSPEGGQPNTEAFF.

V usage is TRBV13 and J usage is TRBJ2-1; perhaps TRBD1 as D (8 bases). This CDR3 contains 15 residues. Trimming took off 6 bases at V and 4 bases at J, with 16 bases between the two ends. CDR1 and CDR2 from the germline V gene are PRHDT and FYEKMQ (reference sequence). The CDR3 DNA reads as TGTGCCAGCAGTCCTACAGGGGGGGAGTACAATGAGCAGTTCTTC. Its protein is CASSPTGGEYNEQFF.

The chain joins TRBV6-6 to TRBJ2-7, with D perhaps matching TRBD2 (6 bases). Trimming shortened V by 1 base and J by 2 bases, and 9 bases separated the two germline ends. This CDR3 has 14 residues. Germline V gene data show CDR1 as MNHNY and CDR2 as SVGAGI (reference sequence). CDR3 nucleotide sequence: TGTGCCAGCAGTTACTTCGGGGGTACCTACGAGCAGTACTTC. This translates into CASSYFGGTYEQYF.

V is TRBV7-9 and J is TRBJ2-3; tentative D call: TRBD2 (5 bases). CDR3 length equals 16 residues. From germline, CDR1 is SEHNR and CDR2 FQNEAQ (reference sequence). V was clipped by 3 bases and J by 4 bases, with 17 bases between them. The CDR3, as DNA: TGTGCCAGCAGCTTGGTGGGCGGAGGCGTACCAGATACGCAGTATTTT. Amino acids: CASSLVGGGVPDTQYF.

V usage is TRBV2 and J usage is TRBJ1-1; possible D gene TRBD1, 5 bases. Germline V gives CDR1 SNHLY, CDR2 FYNNEI. This CDR3 region has 15 residues. With 6 bases removed from V and 5 bases from J, the gap between germline ends came to 19 bases. The CDR3 is CASSPRASEGTEAFF. The CDR3 bases are TGTGCCAGCAGCCCCCGAGCGTCCGAGGGGACTGAAGCTTTCTTT.

A word on this clone: This specimen includes other DNA sequences encoding the same CDR3. Written as DNA, the CDR3 is TGTGCCAGCAGTGGACTGGTGACTAGCGTAACCCGGACCCAGTACTTC. Amino acids: CASSGLVTSVTRTQYF. The V call is TRBV2, the J call TRBJ2-5; 8 bases match TRBD2. Germline CDR1 reads SNHLY; CDR2 reads FYNNEI. V trimming: 4 bases; J trimming: 7 bases; junction bases outside the gene matches: 14. This CDR3 is 16 amino acids long.

V and J are TRBV7-6 and TRBJ2-2; D unresolved. Germline V gene sequence: CDR1 SGHVS, CDR2 FNYEAQ. V was pared by 3 bases and J by 0 bases, with 8 bases between. The CDR3 consists of 15 residues. The CDR3 nucleotides are TGTGCCAGCAGCTTGGTAGAATCGAACACCGGGGAGCTGTTTTTT. Amino acid sequence: CASSLVESNTGELFF.

In this sample, this clone turned up a few times. The J gene is TRBJ1-5, the V gene TRBV9; no firm D call. The CDR3 runs 14 residues. Trimming cost V 8 bases and J 1 base, with 13 bases left between them. CDR1 SGDLS and CDR2 YYNGEE come from the germline V gene. Written as DNA, the CDR3 is TGTGCCAGATGGCTGACCACAAGCAATCAGCCCCAGCATTTT. Translated: CARWLTTSNQPQHF.

The rearrangement links TRBV30 to TRBJ2-7; 8 bases match TRBD2. CDR1 is GTSNPN and CDR2 is SVGIG in the germline V gene (reference sequence). The CDR3 is 14 amino acids. After removal of 3 bases from V and 5 bases from J, the junction contained 9 bases not matched to a gene. For the CDR3, the DNA is TGTGCCTGGAGGCCCCGCGGGGGGCTCAACGAGCAGTACTTC. This sequence encodes CAWRPRGGLNEQYF.

This chain links TRBV5-6 with TRBJ2-1, with no clear D. The ends were cut back, 2 bases at V and 8 bases at J, with 14 bases in the middle. The CDR3 extends over 14 amino acids. Germline V gene data show CDR1 as SGHDT and CDR2 as YYEEEE. CDR3 coding DNA: TGTGCCAGCAGCTTCGGCCTAATCGTCCATGAGCAGTTCTTC. Amino acids: CASSFGLIVHEQFF. The whole variable domain, remainder taken from reference TRBV5-6 and TRBJ2-1, is DAGVTQSPTHLIKTRGQQVTLRCSPKSGHDTVSWYQQALGQGPQFIFQYYEEEERQRGNFPDRFSGHQFPNYSSELNVNALLLGDSALYLCASSFGLIVHEQFFGPGTRLTVL.

This clone was seen only a few times. The rearrangement links TRBV6-5 to TRBJ2-2; the D call may be TRBD1 or TRBD2 (5 bases each). The V end lost 8 bases, the J end lost 2 bases, and 9 bases lay between the germline ends. CDR3 length: 13 amino acids. Germline V gives CDR1 MNHEY, CDR2 SVGAGI. CDR3: CASEGTNTGELFF. In DNA, the CDR3 is TGTGCCAGCGAGGGGACCAACACCGGGGAGCTGTTTTTT.

The rearrangement uses TRBV6-6 and TRBJ1-2; D ambiguous. This CDR3 has 14 residues. V was trimmed by 11 bases and J by 1 base, leaving 17 bases between them. Germline V gene sequence: CDR1 MNHNY, CDR2 SVGAGI (reference sequence). This CDR3 reads CASAVAGSNYGYTF. Here the CDR3 DNA reads TGTGCCTCAGCAGTCGCCGGCAGTAACTATGGCTACACCTTC.

The chain employs TRBV6-6 and TRBJ1-1; 7 bases are shared with TRBD1. The junction had 5 bases not matched to a gene; V was cut back by 5 bases and J by 5 bases. Germline assignment: CDR1 MNHNY and CDR2 SVGAGI (reference sequence). The CDR3 is 13 amino acids. The CDR3 nucleotides are TGTGCCAGCAGTCCCGCCAGGGGGACTGAAGCTTTCTTT. Translation gives CASSPARGTEAFF.

This clone was seen a few times. The chain is built from TRBV7-3 and TRBJ2-3; 11 bases match TRBD2. V trimming: 7 bases; J trimming: 2 bases; junction bases outside the gene matches: 5. This CDR3 spans 15 amino acids. In germline, CDR1 is SGHTA, CDR2 FQGTGA. The CDR3 DNA reads TGTGCCAGCACCACTAGCGGGGGTTCCACAGATACGCAGTATTTT. Translation gives CASTTSGGSTDTQYF.

The genes are TRBV9 and TRBJ2-3, with 7 bases that match TRBD1. CDR1 is SGDLS and CDR2 is YYNGEE in the germline V gene. There are 15 residues in the CDR3. The V segment lost 2 bases and the J segment 3 bases; nucleotides outside the gene matches: 6. The CDR3 DNA is TGTGCCAGCAGCGTTACAGGGGTGTGGACAGATACGCAGTATTTT. As protein: CASSVTGVWTDTQYF. Complete variable domain (other parts from reference TRBV9 and TRBJ2-3): DSGVTQTPKHLITATGQRVTLRCSPRSGDLSVYWYQQSLDQGLQFLIQYYNGEERAKGNILERFSAQQFPDLHSELNLSSLELGDSALYFCASSVTGVWTDTQYFGPGTRLTVL.

The chain couples TRBV19 to TRBJ2-6; D remains ambiguous. Per the germline V gene, CDR1 is LNHDA and CDR2 is SQIVND (reference sequence). V was trimmed by 1 base and J by 2 bases, leaving 6 bases between them. The CDR3 has 15 residues. The CDR3 sequence is CASSIGITGANVLTF. CDR3 bases: TGTGCCAGTAGTATAGGGATTACTGGGGCCAACGTCCTGACTTTC.

The chain uses TRBV13 and TRBJ1-1; TRBD1 might be the D (6 bases). Germline CDR1 reads PRHDT; CDR2 reads FYEKMQ (reference sequence). V shed 9 bases and J shed 1 base, with 9 bases lying between them. This CDR3 comprises 12 residues. CDR3: CASRQENTEAFF. The DNA for the CDR3 is TGTGCCAGTAGACAGGAGAACACTGAAGCTTTCTTT.

DNA for the CDR3: TGTGCCAGCAGCGTATCCGGGGGTGACTACGAGCAGTACTTC. Its translation is CASSVSGGDYEQYF. The V gene is TRBV9, the J gene TRBJ2-7, with D possibly TRBD2 on 6 matching bases. The CDR3 consists of 14 residues. V shed 1 base and J shed 3 bases, with 11 bases lying between them. In germline, CDR1 is SGDLS, CDR2 YYNGEE.

The table lists this clone with a few counts. The V gene is TRBV5-5, the J gene TRBJ2-5, with D possibly TRBD2 on 5 matching bases. CDR3 length: 15 amino acids. V lost 2 bases to trimming and J lost 4 bases, with 15 bases between them. CDR1 and CDR2 (germline): SGHKS, YYEKEE (reference sequence). CDR3 sequence: CASSFGGSRLETQYF. The DNA for the CDR3 is TGTGCCAGCAGCTTTGGAGGTAGCAGGTTAGAGACCCAGTACTTC.

Written as DNA, the CDR3 is TGTGCCAGCAGCGGGGAAGCCACAGATACGCAGTATTTT. This gives the protein CASSGEATDTQYF. The V gene is TRBV11-2, the J gene TRBJ2-3, with unresolved D. The CDR3 consists of 13 residues. Per the germline V gene, CDR1 is SGHAT and CDR2 is FQNNGV. With 5 bases removed from V and 2 bases from J, the gap between germline ends came to 8 bases.

This chain uses TRBV2 with TRBJ2-1, with a weak D call TRBD1 (6 bases). The CDR3 has 15 residues. Trimming removed 4 bases at V and 10 bases at J, with 20 bases between. Germline lookup yields CDR1 SNHLY and CDR2 FYNNEI. CDR3 nucleotide sequence: TGTGCCAGCAGTGGCCGAGGCAGGGGATCGGGGGAGCAGTTCTTC. The encoded protein is CASSGRGRGSGEQFF.

This clone was counted only a few times. The chain links TRBV27 to TRBJ2-7, with a possible D match to TRBD2 (5 bases). CDR3 length: 13 amino acids. Trimming took 3 bases from V and 3 from J, leaving 9 bases between them. Per the germline V gene, CDR1 is MNHEY and CDR2 is SMNVEV (reference sequence). The CDR3 loop is CASSFSGVYEQYF. In DNA, the CDR3 is TGTGCCAGCAGTTTCTCCGGGGTCTACGAGCAGTACTTC.

This clone was seen a few times. This chain uses TRBV19 with TRBJ2-1; D is possibly TRBD2 (6 bases). In germline, CDR1 is LNHDA, CDR2 SQIVND (reference sequence). The CDR3 is 13 amino acids. V was cut by 1 base and J by 9 bases, with 10 bases left in between. CDR3 nucleotide sequence: TGTGCCAGTAGTATAGTGACTAGTATTGAGCAGTTCTTC. It codes for CASSIVTSIEQFF.

The chain uses TRBV29-1 and TRBJ1-2; TRBD1 agrees at 11 bases. The CDR3 contains 17 residues. Germline V lookup: CDR1 SQVTM, CDR2 ANQGSEA. Trimming cost V 0 bases and J 7 bases; bases outside gene matches: 13. This chain's CDR3 is CSVEEWDRGEVQGGYTF. Written as DNA, the CDR3 is TGCAGCGTTGAAGAATGGGACAGGGGGGAGGTACAAGGTGGCTACACCTTC. Full variable domain (outside the CDR3, taken from reference TRBV29-1 and TRBJ1-2): SAVISQKPSRDICQRGTSLTIQCQVDSQVTMMFWYRQQPGQSLTLIATANQGSEATYESGFVIDKFPISRPNLTFSTLTVSNMSPEDSSIYLCSVEEWDRGEVQGGYTFGSGTRLTVV.

In its sample, this clone was seen a few times. V is TRBV27 and J is TRBJ1-2; 12 nucleotides match TRBD1. This CDR3 comprises 14 residues. The junction had 4 bases not matched to a gene; V was cut back by 5 bases and J by 6 bases. Germline V gene data show CDR1 as MNHEY and CDR2 as SMNVEV (reference sequence). The CDR3 DNA reads as TGTGCCAGCAGTGCGGGGACAGGGGGCAATGGCTACACCTTC. Translating gives CASSAGTGGNGYTF.